This T cell receptor beta chain emerged from a study of shared clonotypes between healthy human individuals (dated by TCRdb to 2018 to 2020). Concerning the study at large: Two women and three men aged 18 to 49 years were included in the cohort. For each donor, CD4 naive and CD4 memory were each run on three plates, CD8 naive on two plates, and CD8 memory on one plate. Blood TCR repertoires of roughly five healthy adults were deeply sequenced to estimate repertoire size and the extent of clonotype sharing between individuals. To increase sequencing depth and limit assay-specific biases, TCR repertoire library preparation and sequencing were carried out by different laboratories using diverse techniques. Each donor's leukapheresis produced roughly between roughly 0.9 and 8.9 billion PBMCs.

Using the deep immunoSEQ assay, multiplex PCR amplified TCR CDR3 regions from genomic DNA. Genomic DNA extracted from each cell subset was distributed evenly over all wells of several immunoSEQ 96-well plates, and each plate served as one replicate. Each replicate PCR for sorted subsets received about 0.2 ug genomic DNA, equal to around 32,000 T cell genomes. The purified libraries were quantified using a Qubit 3.0 fluorometer, sized with a Bioanalyzer 2100, and then quantified again using the KAPA Library Quantification kit. Every immunoSEQ 96-well plate was sequenced on a dedicated single-read 150-cycle Illumina NextSeq 550 flow cell. Under the source paper's analysis protocol: Because the immunoSEQ output included only junctional sequences and no quality scores, the filtering could not be the same as the filtering used for full-length reads. Sequences were annotated with PyIR, a Python wrapper for IgBLAST v1.9, using IMGT germline references to assign V/J genes and CDR3. Reads with weak V/J assignments (E-value above 1e-6), missing CDR3, stop codons, out-of-frame junctions, or ambiguous translated residues were removed. V3J clonotypes were defined as sequences sharing the same inferred V gene, J gene, and CDR3 amino acid sequence. Percentage overlap between repertoires was computed as shared unique clonotypes divided by the size of the smaller repertoire. Three approaches were used to assess repertoire richness: RTK rarefaction, the Chao1 estimator, and Recon v2.1 estimates of unobserved clonotypes. OLGA was used to compute generation probabilities for all TCRbeta clonotypes that the gDNA method yielded from four donors. The table was pulled from immuneACCESS by TCRdb, which kept in-frame rearrangements only. Such tables lose some clones; where checked, under half of the loss comes from unresolved V genes, and the rest has no known cause. The V and J calls and clone size were taken over from that table, and D and trimming were inferred from the DNA. For this sample the table gives around 2,100,000 clones, of which roughly 95% were detected only once. Approximately 1% of the sample is held by the ten biggest clonotypes.

For the CD8 naive samples, CD45RO-negative cells were positively selected for CCR7, yielding a CD45RA+CCR7+ population from which TemRA cells were excluded. The donors were healthy, HIV-negative adults who had no recently reported acute infections or vaccinations. Only Caucasian adults living in Nashville, Tennessee, USA were represented among the donors. Blood was obtained by leukapheresis, after which PBMCs were separated by Ficoll-Histopaque density gradient centrifugation and cryopreserved in liquid nitrogen vapor phase. Analytical flow cytometry was used to check the purity and quantity of each magnetically sorted T cell population. From each sorted fraction, genomic DNA was isolated and quantified by UV absorbance on a Nanodrop 2000c. Comments on this clone: The specificity of this receptor is unknown. No base quality information exists; no much larger clone differs at one position.

Based on the germline V gene, the CDR1 and CDR2 sequences are MGHRA and YSYEKL. Clipping removes 0 bases from V and 5 bases from J, with 10 as the unmatched junction base count. Including cysteine and phenylalanine, the CDR3 has 17 amino acids. This entry keeps only the CDR3 DNA: 51 bases, framed from base 1. Here is what the overall study found, with its caveats: Higher generation probabilities were observed for clonotypes shared by all four sorted-subset donors than for non-shared clonotypes. Naive subsets generally had larger estimated clonotype richness than memory subsets did. The genetic and exposure-history diversity represented was limited by the small number of donors. Pairwise subsampling indicated that sequencing depth was expected to affect the degree of clonotype sharing among donors. Across several donors, approximately 5% of naive CD4, around 3.5% of naive CD8, about 2.3% of memory CD4, and approximately 0.42% of memory CD8 clonotypes were shared. Incomplete sequencing was indicated by rarefaction of sorted-subset datasets, despite the large sequencing depth. Sampling was restricted to blood, and TCR repertoires in tissue are likely to differ from TCR repertoires in blood.

The source material was naive CD8+ T cells sorted from blood. Per the publication, the cell subset or site label means: CD45RA+CCR7+. The clonotype comes from a man aged 18 to 29 in good health. The V and J genes are TRBV4-1 and TRBJ2-7, with 10 bases matching TRBD2. The CDR3 amino acid sequence is: CASSQDGLAGEGNEQYF. The sequence in DNA is TGCGCCAGCAGCCAAGATGGGCTAGCGGGAGAGGGAAACGAGCAGTACTTC.